The 15 T cell receptor beta chains given below trace back to one sample, sequenced in a study of shared clonotypes between healthy human individuals. Clones were sequenced by immunoSEQ multiplex PCR, and TCRdb holds only the in-frame ones, with some missing. The table lists about 1.5 million clones, around 95% of them singletons, with 1.2% in the top ten. Sequenced input: naive CD4+ T cells sorted from blood. Subset: CD45RA+ positively selected. The receptors originated from a man aged 25 to 40 in good health.

The V call is TRBV7-6, the J call TRBJ2-1; TRBD1 is a possible D gene (6 bases). The V end lost 2 bases, the J end lost 3 bases, and 14 bases lay between the germline ends. The germline CDR1 and CDR2 sequences are SGHVS and FNYEAQ. The CDR3 loop spans 16 amino acids. CDR3 in DNA: TGTGCCAGCAGCTTATTGGGCAGGGGTGGCTACAATGAGCAGTTCTTC. It codes for CASSLLGRGGYNEQFF.

Remarks on this clone: Germline is not matched at one junction end, which may reflect a read error. The V and J genes are TRBV5-1 and TRBJ2-1; 7 bases are shared with TRBD2. Germline CDR1 is SGHRS and CDR2 is YFSETQ. This CDR3 region has 15 residues. CDR3 in DNA: TGCGCCAGCAGATTGGGCGGGAGCTCCTACAATGAGCAGTTCTTC. This gives the protein CASRLGGSSYNEQFF.

This clone appeared once. This chain uses TRBV19 with TRBJ1-2; D is unresolved. Trimming took off 3 bases at V and 3 bases at J, with 8 bases between the two ends. Per germline, CDR1 LNHDA and CDR2 SQIVND (reference sequence). CDR3 length equals 13 residues. CDR3 region: CASSMSSYYGYTF. The CDR3 nucleotides read TGTGCCAGTAGTATGAGCTCCTACTATGGCTACACCTTC.

The chain is built from TRBV9 and TRBJ2-3; D is ambiguous. Deletions cut 4 bases from V and 0 bases from J, with 18 bases between. Germline V gene data show CDR1 as SGDLS and CDR2 as YYNGEE. The CDR3 is 17 amino acids. This CDR3 is CASSQTSAGASTDTQYF. CDR3 sequence (DNA): TGTGCCAGCAGCCAAACAAGCGCAGGTGCTAGCACAGATACGCAGTATTTT.

V and J are TRBV2 and TRBJ2-5, with 9 nucleotides matching TRBD1. The V segment lost 4 bases and the J segment 3 bases; nucleotides outside the gene matches: 6. Germline V gene lookup returns CDR1 SNHLY and CDR2 FYNNEI. This CDR3 comprises 15 residues. The CDR3 spells CASSASGTGKETQYF. CDR3 DNA: TGTGCCAGCAGTGCCTCCGGGACAGGGAAAGAGACCCAGTACTTC.

This chain uses TRBV10-3 with TRBJ2-1; 7 bases fit TRBD2. Germline V gene data show CDR1 as ENHRY and CDR2 as SYGVKD. Trimming at V came to 3 bases and at J to 6 bases, leaving 8 bases not matched to a gene. There are 15 residues in the CDR3. The CDR3 nucleotides read TGTGCCATCAGTGATTTGCGGGAGAGCATCAATGAGCAGTTCTTC. Protein sequence: CAISDLRESINEQFF.

This chain links TRBV7-9 with TRBJ2-5; TRBD2 matches at 10 bases. This CDR3 comprises 18 residues. V was clipped by 1 base and J by 5 bases; unmatched bases: 13. Germline assignment: CDR1 SEHNR and CDR2 FQNEAQ (reference sequence). Here the CDR3 DNA reads TGTGCCAGCAGCTTAGGTGAAGCGGGAGGGCCGTCGGGGGAGACCCAGTACTTC. It translates to CASSLGEAGGPSGETQYF.

The chain is built from TRBV28 and TRBJ1-5, with TRBD1 as a possible D gene (5 bases). Trimming shortened V by 7 bases and J by 7 bases, and 11 bases separated the two germline ends. This CDR3 region has 12 residues. Germline V lookup: CDR1 MDHEN, CDR2 SYDVKM. This CDR3 reads CASKLGAQPQHF. Here the CDR3 DNA reads TGTGCCAGCAAACTAGGGGCGCAGCCCCAGCATTTT.

V is TRBV5-8 and J is TRBJ2-1, with D possibly being TRBD2 (6 bases). V was cut by 4 bases and J by 6 bases, with 8 bases left in between. The CDR3 has 12 amino acids. Germline values: CDR1 SGHTS, CDR2 YDEGEE. The chain's CDR3 is CASSRETNEQFF. CDR3 nucleotide sequence: TGTGCCAGCAGCCGGGAGACCAATGAGCAGTTCTTC.

V usage is TRBV5-1 and J usage is TRBJ1-2; D not certain. This CDR3 has 14 residues. The V end was cut by 3 bases, the J end by 1 base, with 10 bases between. The germline V gene has CDR1 SGHRS and CDR2 YFSETQ. CDR3 region: CASSSGLINYGYTF. The CDR3 DNA reads TGCGCCAGCAGCTCAGGACTGATTAACTATGGCTACACCTTC. Together with reference TRBV5-1 and TRBJ1-2, the CDR3 gives the full variable domain: KAGVTQTPRYLIKTRGQQVTLSCSPISGHRSVSWYQQTPGQGLQFLFEYFSETQRNKGNFPGRFSGRQFSNSRSEMNVSTLELGDSALYLCASSSGLINYGYTFGSGTRLTVV.

This chain joins TRBV10-3 and TRBJ1-2; no firm D call. The CDR3 is 13 residues long. Germline V lookup: CDR1 ENHRY, CDR2 SYGVKD. V was trimmed by 0 bases and J by 7 bases, leaving 9 bases between them. DNA of the CDR3: TGTGCCATCAGTGAGTCTCAGGAGATTGGCTACACCTTC. Protein sequence: CAISESQEIGYTF.

The rearrangement links TRBV7-9 to TRBJ2-1; 12 bases fit TRBD2. J lost 0 bases, V lost 5 bases, and 8 bases had no gene match. The CDR3 consists of 18 residues. Germline CDR1 reads SEHNR; CDR2 reads FQNEAQ (reference sequence). In nucleotides, the CDR3 is TGTGCCAGCAGCAGGACTAGCGGGATCCCCAGCTCCTACAATGAGCAGTTCTTC. This gives the protein CASSRTSGIPSSYNEQFF.

This clone was counted once. The J gene is TRBJ2-1, the V gene TRBV7-9; D is possibly TRBD2 (6 bases). Trimming stripped 4 bases from V and 0 bases from J, with 22 bases between. CDR3 length: 19 residues. The V gene's germline CDR1 is SEHNR and CDR2 FQNEAQ (reference sequence). CDR3 residues: CASSSFNFLAESSYNEQFF. Here the CDR3 DNA reads TGTGCCAGCAGCTCCTTTAACTTTTTAGCGGAGAGCTCCTACAATGAGCAGTTCTTC.

The chain joins TRBV6-1 to TRBJ1-5; D unresolved. This CDR3 region has 14 residues. In germline, CDR1 is MNHNS, CDR2 SASEGT. Deletions cut 2 bases from V and 5 bases from J, with 10 bases between. In DNA, the CDR3 is TGTGCCAGCAGTGAAAGCAGGATTTATCAGCCCCAGCATTTT. Translation gives CASSESRIYQPQHF.

A note on this clone: Its ends do not fully match the called genes, so a read error is possible. In DNA, the CDR3 is TGTGCCAGTAGCTTCCAGATAGCTAGCGATCAGCCCCAGCATTTT. It encodes CASSFQIASDQPQHF. The chain joins TRBV19 to TRBJ1-5; D is unclear. The CDR3 is 15 residues long. Germline V gene data show CDR1 as LNHDA and CDR2 as SQIVND (reference sequence).